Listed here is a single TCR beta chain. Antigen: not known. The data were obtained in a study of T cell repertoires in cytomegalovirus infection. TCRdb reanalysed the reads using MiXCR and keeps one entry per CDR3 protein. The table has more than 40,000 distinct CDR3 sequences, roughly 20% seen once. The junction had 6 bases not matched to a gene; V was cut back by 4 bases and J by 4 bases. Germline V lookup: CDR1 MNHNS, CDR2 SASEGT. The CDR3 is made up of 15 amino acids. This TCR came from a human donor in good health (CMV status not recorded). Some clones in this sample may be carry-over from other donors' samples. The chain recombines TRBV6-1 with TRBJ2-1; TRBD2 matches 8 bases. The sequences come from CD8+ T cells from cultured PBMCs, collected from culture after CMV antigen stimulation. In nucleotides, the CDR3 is TGTGCCAGCAGTGCCCGGGGGGGGGAATACAATGAGCAGTTCTTC. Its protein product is CASSARGGEYNEQFF.